The clone carrying this TCR beta chain was detected only a few times. Germline values: CDR1 LNHNV, CDR2 YYDKDF (reference sequence). Trimming shortened V by 6 bases and J by 2 bases, and 13 bases separated the two germline ends. This CDR3 is 15 amino acids long. The sample comes from a study of beta chain features in type 1 diabetes. Turning to the study itself: In age, gender and cell yields, patients were similar to healthy donors.

The entirety of the isolated RNA underwent reverse transcription, so expressed TCRB transcripts were sequenced. Sequencing was performed with immunoSEQ multiplex PCR; in TCRdb, only in-frame clones are kept and a portion is missing. Here the sample spans 200,000 to 250,000 clones, roughly 15% being singletons. Each donor gave one heparinised blood draw averaging roughly 100 mL. V usage is TRBV15 and J usage is TRBJ2-2; D remains ambiguous. This receptor was obtained from a woman in her forties in good health. Sequencing input: naive CD4+ T cells from blood. Here the CDR3 DNA reads TGTGCCACCAGTTTCGGCCAGGTTAACACCGGGGAGCTGTTTTTT. Protein product: CATSFGQVNTGELFF.